The T cell receptor (beta chain) under discussion was sequenced for a study of blood T cell repertoires in COVID-19. For the study at large: The United States, Italy and Spain supplied acute and convalescent COVID-19 samples. T cells, B-cell-depleted T cells, or PBMCs supplied cDNA or gDNA.

In the study's own analysis: Amplification of reference gene primers provided the estimated nucleated cell counts. Clones were sequenced by immunoSEQ multiplex PCR, and TCRdb holds only the in-frame ones, with some missing. V and J calls plus clone size are reproduced from that table; the DNA served to infer D and trimming. Of about 220,000 clones listed, roughly 84% are singletons. V lost 8 bases and J 4 bases, leaving 19 bases between the germline ends. This CDR3 is 15 amino acids long. Germline-derived CDR1 and CDR2 are MDHEN and SYDVKM. This clone showed up just a few times. V usage is TRBV28 and J usage is TRBJ2-3; maybe TRBD2 (7 bases). The sequencing sample was made of peripheral blood. The receptor's source is a woman in her fifties or sixties who had recovered from COVID-19. CDR3 in DNA: TGTGCCAGCCACCACCAAGGAGGGGGGGCAGATACGCAGTATTTT. Its protein product is CASHHQGGGADTQYF.